These 22 T cell receptor beta chains originate from one sample sequenced in a study of tumor T cells in aggressive B-cell lymphoma. Sequencing used immunoSEQ multiplex PCR; TCRdb keeps in-frame clones, though not all of them. The sample lists some 930 clones, under 70% occurring once. The sequencing input was tumor tissue. The receptors come from an adult with diffuse large B cell lymphoma.

This clone was seen just once. The chain carries TRBV5-4 and TRBJ2-3; TRBD2 agrees at 11 bases. The CDR3 extends over 18 amino acids. V gave up 8 bases and J gave up 7 bases; unmatched junction bases: 21. Germline V CDR1 and CDR2: SGHNT, YYREEE (reference sequence). The CDR3 DNA reads as TGTGCCAGTAGAACCCCCGGGACTAGCGGTTCCGGGGGCTATACGCAGTATTTT. Protein: CASRTPGTSGSGGYTQYF.

This chain uses TRBV15 with TRBJ2-1; 10 bases are a match to TRBD2. CDR1 and CDR2 (germline): LNHNV, YYDKDF (reference sequence). V dropped 1 base and J dropped 7; count of bases not matched to a gene: 7. The CDR3 is 16 amino acids. The chain's CDR3 is CATSRASGSGVNEQFF. The CDR3 coding sequence is TGTGCCACCAGCAGAGCTAGCGGGAGTGGGGTGAATGAGCAGTTCTTC. The full variable domain, completed using reference TRBV15 and TRBJ2-1, is DAMVIQNPRYQVTQFGKPVTLSCSQTLNHNVMYWYQQKSSQAPKLLFHYYDKDFNNEADTPDNFQSRRPNTSFCFLDIRSPGLGDTAMYLCATSRASGSGVNEQFFGPGTRLTVL.

The rearrangement joins TRBV5-6 to TRBJ1-5; weak D call: TRBD1 (5 bases). Trimming stripped 0 bases from V and 1 base from J, with 8 bases between. This CDR3 has 15 amino acids. Germline values: CDR1 SGHDT, CDR2 YYEEEE. CDR3 in DNA: TGTGCCAGCAGCTTGGGGAGGGGAAGCAATCAGCCCCAGCATTTT. Translating gives CASSLGRGSNQPQHF. Full variable domain (rest looked up from reference TRBV5-6 and TRBJ1-5): DAGVTQSPTHLIKTRGQQVTLRCSPKSGHDTVSWYQQALGQGPQFIFQYYEEEERQRGNFPDRFSGHQFPNYSSELNVNALLLGDSALYLCASSLGRGSNQPQHFGDGTRLSIL.

This chain uses TRBV28 with TRBJ2-5, with TRBD1 identical over 7 bases. Germline values: CDR1 MDHEN, CDR2 SYDVKM. V shed 6 bases, J shed 4 bases, and the junction held 14 bases outside the gene matches. This CDR3 spans 16 amino acids. The CDR3 loop reads CASRPTGALWGETQYF. As DNA, the CDR3 is TGTGCCAGCAGACCCACAGGGGCCCTCTGGGGAGAGACCCAGTACTTC.

The chain recombines TRBV6-6 with TRBJ2-7; possible D gene TRBD1, 6 bases. The CDR3 has 15 residues. The germline V gene encodes CDR1 MNHNY and CDR2 SVGAGI (reference sequence). V was clipped by 5 bases and J by 4 bases, with 18 bases between them. The CDR3 region has the DNA TGTGCCAGCAGTAACCAGCGCGGAAGGGGGTACGAGCAGTACTTC. Its translation: CASSNQRGRGYEQYF.

The gene calls are TRBV30 and TRBJ2-1; 10 bases align to TRBD2. Looked up from germline, CDR1 is GTSNPN and CDR2 is SVGIG (reference sequence). Losses at the gene ends were 4 bases for V and 4 bases for J; bases not matched to a gene: 4. The CDR3 extends over 14 amino acids. The CDR3 DNA reads TGTGCCTGGACTAGCGGGAGCGGTTACAATGAGCAGTTCTTC. Its translation: CAWTSGSGYNEQFF. Supplemented by reference TRBV30 and TRBJ2-1, the full variable domain reads SQTIHQWPATLVQPVGSPLSLECTVEGTSNPNLYWYRQAAGRGLQLLFYSVGIGQISSEVPQNLSASRPQDRQFILSSKKLLLSDSGFYLCAWTSGSGYNEQFFGPGTRLTVL.

This chain joins TRBV9 and TRBJ2-1; D may be TRBD2 (6 bases). Germline CDR1 reads SGDLS; CDR2 reads YYNGEE. V was clipped by 4 bases and J by 2 bases, with 13 bases between them. The CDR3 has 15 residues. Here the CDR3 DNA reads TGTGCCAGCAGCCTCCCAGCGGGTACCTACAATGAGCAGTTCTTC. Encoded protein: CASSLPAGTYNEQFF.

The chain is built from TRBV19 and TRBJ2-7; no clear D gene. This CDR3 is built from 13 residues. Trimming left V 6 bases short and J 2 bases short, with 11 bases between. The germline CDR1 and CDR2 sequences are LNHDA and SQIVND (reference sequence). Here the CDR3 DNA reads TGTGCCAGTAGCTCCGCCGGAGCCTACGAGCAGTACTTC. Translated: CASSSAGAYEQYF.

The rearrangement links TRBV7-2 to TRBJ2-5; 9 bases map to TRBD1. Germline CDR1 is SGHTA and CDR2 is FQGNSA. The CDR3 totals 17 residues. The junction had 8 bases not matched to a gene; V was cut back by 2 bases and J by 1 base. The CDR3 loop reads CASSLFYRGQVQETQYF. The CDR3 DNA reads as TGTGCCAGCAGCTTATTCTACAGGGGGCAGGTCCAAGAGACCCAGTACTTC. The whole variable domain, filled in from reference TRBV7-2 and TRBJ2-5, reads GAGVSQSPSNKVTEKGKDVELRCDPISGHTALYWYRQSLGQGLEFLIYFQGNSAPDKSGLPSDRFSAERTGGSVSTLTIQRTQQEDSAVYLCASSLFYRGQVQETQYFGPGTRLLVL.

The chain recombines TRBV28 with TRBJ2-5; 8 bases are a match to TRBD2. The CDR3 has 14 amino acids. CDR1 is MDHEN, CDR2 SYDVKM, per germline. Trimming at V came to 5 bases and at J to 10 bases, leaving 12 bases not matched to a gene. The CDR3 is CASSPRTSRESQYF. In DNA, the CDR3 is TGTGCCAGCAGTCCCAGGACTAGCCGAGAAAGCCAGTACTTC. Full variable domain (remainder filled in from reference TRBV28 and TRBJ2-5): DVKVTQSSRYLVKRTGEKVFLECVQDMDHENMFWYRQDPGLGLRLIYFSYDVKMKEKGDIPEGYSVSREKKERFSLILESASTNQTSMYLCASSPRTSRESQYFGPGTRLLVL.

This clone has only a few counts. The rearrangement links TRBV5-4 to TRBJ2-4; maybe TRBD1 (6 bases). The CDR3 consists of 16 residues. V was trimmed by 5 bases and J by 0 bases, leaving 15 bases between them. CDR1 is SGHNT, CDR2 YYREEE, per germline (reference sequence). CDR3 protein: CASSPRQALAKNIQYF. CDR3 coding DNA: TGTGCCAGCAGTCCCCGACAGGCTCTAGCCAAAAACATTCAGTACTTC.

This clone was seen once. The chain couples TRBV5-1 to TRBJ2-7, with 7 positions matching TRBD1. There are 14 residues in the CDR3. J gave up 2 bases and V 4 bases, and 6 bases lay outside the gene matches. Germline loops: CDR1 SGHRS, CDR2 YFSETQ. The CDR3 region is CASSGTGDPYEQYF. DNA for the CDR3: TGCGCCAGCAGCGGAACAGGGGATCCCTACGAGCAGTACTTC.

This rearrangement joins TRBV2 to TRBJ2-3, with TRBD2 identical over 8 bases. Unmatched junction bases numbered 13, after V lost 3 bases and J lost 2 bases. This CDR3 region has 18 residues. CDR1 is SNHLY, CDR2 FYNNEI, per germline. DNA for the CDR3: TGTGCCAGCAGTGAGCAAGCGACCGGGACTAGTCCCACAGATACGCAGTATTTT. Its protein is CASSEQATGTSPTDTQYF.

The V and J genes are TRBV7-2 and TRBJ2-5, with TRBD1 identical over 9 bases. The CDR3 loop spans 15 amino acids. CDR1 is SGHTA and CDR2 is FQGNSA in the germline V gene. V was pared by 5 bases and J by 3 bases, with 7 bases of the junction left unmatched. The CDR3 DNA is TGTGCCAGCAGCCCTTGGGACAGGGCTAAAGAGACCCAGTACTTC. Amino acid sequence: CASSPWDRAKETQYF.

The rearrangement links TRBV28 to TRBJ1-5; 7 bases line up with TRBD1. In germline, CDR1 is MDHEN, CDR2 SYDVKM. V lost 5 bases to trimming and J lost 2 bases; unmatched junction nucleotides: 6. This CDR3 comprises 15 residues. The chain's CDR3 is CASSPDRERNQPQHF. The CDR3 nucleotides are TGTGCCAGCAGTCCCGACAGGGAGCGCAATCAGCCCCAGCATTTT.

The table lists this clone with a few counts. Other DNA sequences from this sample encode an identical CDR3 as well. J is TRBJ2-7 and V is TRBV29-1; D might be TRBD2 (6 bases). The CDR3 runs 13 residues. Between the trimmed V and J ends, which lost 6 bases and 1 base, there was a span of 13 bases. The germline V gene encodes CDR1 SQVTM and CDR2 ANQGSEA. CDR3 nucleotide sequence: TGCAGCGTCGGAGGGACGGTTTCCTACGAGCAGTACTTC. This sequence encodes CSVGGTVSYEQYF.

The chain uses TRBV7-2 and TRBJ2-2; 9 bases fit TRBD1. Germline trimming cut 6 bases from V and 5 bases from J; bases unmatched to any gene: 10. The CDR3 is 16 amino acids. Germline V lookup: CDR1 SGHTA, CDR2 FQGNSA. In DNA form, the CDR3 reads TGTGCCAGCAGTTTAAGCGGGACAGGGTGGACCGGGGAGCTGTTTTTT. Translation gives CASSLSGTGWTGELFF.

V is TRBV2 and J is TRBJ1-2, with 7 bases lining up with TRBD1. The CDR3 runs 15 residues. Germline CDR1 is SNHLY and CDR2 is FYNNEI. V shed 5 bases and J 4 bases; nucleotides not matched to a gene: 10. The CDR3: CASSKSGTVTYGYTF. DNA for the CDR3: TGTGCCAGCAGTAAATCCGGGACAGTGACCTATGGCTACACCTTC.

V usage is TRBV28 and J usage is TRBJ1-1, with unresolved D. Germline lookup yields CDR1 MDHEN and CDR2 SYDVKM. Trimming shortened V by 5 bases and J by 2 bases, and 9 bases separated the two germline ends. This CDR3 is built from 13 residues. CDR3 residues: CASSLSRNTEAFF. The CDR3 DNA sequence: TGTGCCAGCAGTCTCTCTAGAAACACTGAAGCTTTCTTT. The full variable domain, rest sourced from reference TRBV28 and TRBJ1-1, is DVKVTQSSRYLVKRTGEKVFLECVQDMDHENMFWYRQDPGLGLRLIYFSYDVKMKEKGDIPEGYSVSREKKERFSLILESASTNQTSMYLCASSLSRNTEAFFGQGTRLTVV.

This clone was observed a single time. The CDR3 sequence: CASSPGRTGTYEQYF. In nucleotides, the CDR3 is TGTGCCAGCAGTCCCGGACGGACAGGAACCTACGAGCAGTACTTC. The gene calls are TRBV27 and TRBJ2-7; TRBD1 matches at 7 bases. The CDR3 length is 15 residues. Germline assignment: CDR1 MNHEY and CDR2 SMNVEV (reference sequence). V lost 5 bases, J lost 2 bases, and 9 bases stayed unmatched.

Only one count was recorded for this clone. The chain joins TRBV7-9 to TRBJ1-3; no clear D. Germline lookup yields CDR1 SEHNR and CDR2 FQNEAQ (reference sequence). Trimming left V 2 bases short and J 0 bases short, with 14 bases between. This CDR3 spans 17 amino acids. The CDR3 nucleotides read TGTGCCAGCAGCTTATGGGCAGGAATCCACTCTGGAAACACCATATATTTT. It yields the protein CASSLWAGIHSGNTIYF.

Of note for this clone: One end of the junction varies from germline; a read error may be responsible. The chain recombines TRBV4-1 with TRBJ2-3; D is possibly TRBD1 (6 bases). Germline assignment: CDR1 MGHRA and CDR2 YSYEKL. The CDR3 is made up of 15 amino acids. In nucleotides, the CDR3 is TGCGCCAGCAGCCAAGATGGCTTAGGACAGAGGGAAACCCAATTT. It specifies CASSQDGLGQRETQF.